The present T cell receptor beta chain was sequenced within a study of blood T cell repertoires in COVID-19. On the study more broadly: Samples of COVID-19 (acute and convalescent) were obtained from the United States, Italy and Spain. T cells, B-cell-depleted T cells, or PBMCs supplied cDNA or gDNA.

Data came from immunoSEQ multiplex PCR; TCRdb stores just in-frame clones and leaves some out. The sample lists around 220,000 clones, roughly nine tenths occurring once. Sequenced: peripheral blood. The origin of this receptor is a middle-aged man with active or convalescent COVID-19.

The CDR3, as DNA: TGCGCCAGCAGCCAACCCCCGGGAAAATTCTCCTACGAGCAGTACTTC. Translating gives CASSQPPGKFSYEQYF. The rearrangement uses TRBV4-1 and TRBJ2-7; a possible D gene is TRBD2 (5 bases). Germline V gene data show CDR1 as MGHRA and CDR2 as YSYEKL. V was shortened by 2 bases and J by 0 bases, with 14 bases between the two germline ends. This CDR3 comprises 16 residues.